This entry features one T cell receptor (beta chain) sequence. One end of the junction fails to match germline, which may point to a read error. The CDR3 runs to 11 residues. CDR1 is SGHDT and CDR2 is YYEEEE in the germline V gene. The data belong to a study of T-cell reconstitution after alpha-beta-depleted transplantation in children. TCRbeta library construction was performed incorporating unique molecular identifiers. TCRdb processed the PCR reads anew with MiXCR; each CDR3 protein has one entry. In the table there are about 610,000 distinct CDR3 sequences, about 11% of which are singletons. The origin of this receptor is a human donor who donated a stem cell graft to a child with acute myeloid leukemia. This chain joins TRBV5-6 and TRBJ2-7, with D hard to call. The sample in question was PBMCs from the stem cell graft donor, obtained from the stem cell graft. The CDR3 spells CASSFESLIHF. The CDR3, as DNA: TGTGCCAGCAGCTTTGAGAGCCTTATCCACTTC.